Presented here are 7 T cell receptor beta chains from one specimen sequenced in a study of blood T cell repertoires in COVID-19 (dated by TCRdb to 2018 to 2020). To prepare the library, the immunoSEQ multiplex PCR assay was applied. TCRdb mirrors the immuneACCESS table, restricted to in-frame sequences. Some clones are absent from its copies; in checked studies, under half trace to an unresolved V gene, and the reason for the others is unknown. The sample table shows 150,000 to 160,000 clones, and 70% to 85% are seen once. Clones ranked in the top ten supply approximately 0.6% of the sample. Sequencing was carried out using peripheral blood. All receptors derive from a man aged 55 to 70 with COVID-19, enrolled during active disease.

The chain is built from TRBV19 and TRBJ1-1, with D possibly TRBD1 on 5 matching bases. This CDR3 contains 15 residues. Trimming removed 4 bases at V and 2 bases at J, with 14 bases between. The germline CDR1 and CDR2 sequences are LNHDA and SQIVND (reference sequence). CDR3 residues: CASSSPFQGNTEAFF. In DNA form, the CDR3 reads TGTGCCAGTAGTAGCCCGTTTCAGGGCAACACTGAAGCTTTCTTT.

This clone was observed once. This chain uses TRBV2 with TRBJ1-6; D is unclear. The CDR3 totals 13 residues. Trimming removed 0 bases at V and 7 bases at J, with 4 bases between. The germline CDR1 and CDR2 sequences are SNHLY and FYNNEI. CDR3 bases: TGTGCCAGCAGTGAAGCGGAGAATTCACCCCTCCACTTT. Amino acids: CASSEAENSPLHF. The full variable domain, completed using reference TRBV2 and TRBJ1-6, is EPEVTQTPSHQVTQMGQEVILRCVPISNHLYFYWYRQILGQKVEFLVSFYNNEISEKSEIFDDQFSVERPDGSNFTLKIRSTKLEDSAMYFCASSEAENSPLHFGNGTRLTVT.

This clone appeared a few times. The chain joins TRBV21-1 to TRBJ2-7; TRBD1 is taken as the D call from the table, unchecked against the DNA. TRBV21-1 constitutes a pseudogene. This CDR3 is built from 15 residues. CDR3 sequence: CASSPGGEGHYEQYF. In nucleotides, the CDR3 is TGTGCCAGCAGCCCAGGGGGAGAAGGGCATTACGAGCAGTACTTC.

This clone showed up just a few times. The chain carries TRBV28 and TRBJ2-6, with a tentative D call TRBD2 (5 bases). Germline assignment: CDR1 MDHEN and CDR2 SYDVKM. This CDR3 region has 15 residues. V lost 2 bases and J 2 bases, leaving 7 bases between the germline ends. CDR3 region: CASSLAGAGANVLTF. The CDR3 region has the DNA TGTGCCAGCAGTTTAGCCGGGGCTGGGGCCAACGTCCTGACTTTC.

The chain carries TRBV6-2 or TRBV6-3 and TRBJ2-7; D possibly corresponds to TRBD1 (5 bases). The V gene's germline CDR1 is MNHEY and CDR2 SVGEGT. V lost 2 bases and J 5 bases, leaving 16 bases between the germline ends. CDR3 length: 15 residues. The CDR3 loop is CASSYGAANGDEQYF. The CDR3 region has the DNA TGTGCCAGCAGTTACGGGGCAGCCAACGGCGACGAGCAGTACTTC.

The chain has TRBV19 and TRBJ1-6, with D possibly TRBD1 on 6 matching bases. The ends were cut back, 0 bases at V and 7 bases at J, with 10 bases in the middle. There are 15 residues in the CDR3. From germline, CDR1 is LNHDA and CDR2 SQIVND (reference sequence). CDR3 amino acids: CASSIEGQGNSPLHF. As DNA, the CDR3 is TGTGCCAGTAGTATAGAAGGTCAGGGGAATTCACCCCTCCACTTT.

This rearrangement joins TRBV14 to TRBJ1-3; a weak D match, TRBD1 (6 bases). Germline loops: CDR1 SGHDN, CDR2 FVKESK. V lost 4 bases and J lost 3, with 13 bases in between. The CDR3 has 15 residues. The DNA for the CDR3 is TGTGCCAGCAGCCGGATACAGGGAAGTGGAAACACCATATATTTT. Its translation is CASSRIQGSGNTIYF.